This T cell receptor (beta chain) was documented in a study of blood T cell repertoires in COVID-19. Original handling: Estimates of nucleated cell counts were drawn from the amplification of reference gene primers. Assay: immunoSEQ multiplex PCR; the TCRdb copy retains only in-frame clones and omits some. Clone size and V and J calls were adopted from that table, with D and trimming inferred from the DNA. The data show roughly 250,000 clones, over 75% seen once. The germline gives CDR1 SEHNR, CDR2 FQNEAQ (reference sequence). V lost 4 bases, J lost 1 base, and 10 bases lay in between. The CDR3 length is 15 residues.

This clonotype was obtained from a human donor in a cohort sampled during active COVID-19. Sequenced input: peripheral blood. J is TRBJ2-2 and V is TRBV7-9, with TRBD1 as a possible D gene (5 bases). The CDR3 DNA is TGTGCCAGCAGCTCAGGCACAGGGAACACCGGGGAGCTGTTTTTT. Amino acid sequence: CASSSGTGNTGELFF. Full variable domain (outside the CDR3, taken from reference TRBV7-9 and TRBJ2-2): DTGVSQNPRHKITKRGQNVTFRCDPISEHNRLYWYRQTLGQGPEFLTYFQNEAQLEKSRLLSDRFSAERPKGSFSTLEIQRTEQGDSAMYLCASSSGTGNTGELFFGEGSRLTVL.